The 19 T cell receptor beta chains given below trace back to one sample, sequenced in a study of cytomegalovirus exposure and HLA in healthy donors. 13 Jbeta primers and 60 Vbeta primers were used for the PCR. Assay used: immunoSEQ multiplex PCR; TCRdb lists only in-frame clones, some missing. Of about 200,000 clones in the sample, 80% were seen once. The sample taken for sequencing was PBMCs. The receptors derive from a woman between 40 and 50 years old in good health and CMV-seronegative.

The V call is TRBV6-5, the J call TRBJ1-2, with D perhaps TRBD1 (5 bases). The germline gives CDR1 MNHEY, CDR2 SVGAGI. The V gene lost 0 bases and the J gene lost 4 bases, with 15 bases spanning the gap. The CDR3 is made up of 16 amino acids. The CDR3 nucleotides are TGTGCCAGCAGTTACTCCGGGGGAGGCTCTAGCTATGGCTACACCTTC. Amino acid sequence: CASSYSGGGSSYGYTF.

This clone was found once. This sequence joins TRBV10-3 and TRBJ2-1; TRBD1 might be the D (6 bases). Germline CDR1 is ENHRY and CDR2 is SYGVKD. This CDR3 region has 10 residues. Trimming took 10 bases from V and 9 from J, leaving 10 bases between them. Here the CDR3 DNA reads TGTGCCAGCCAGGGGACTGAGCAGTTCTTC. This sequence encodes CASQGTEQFF.

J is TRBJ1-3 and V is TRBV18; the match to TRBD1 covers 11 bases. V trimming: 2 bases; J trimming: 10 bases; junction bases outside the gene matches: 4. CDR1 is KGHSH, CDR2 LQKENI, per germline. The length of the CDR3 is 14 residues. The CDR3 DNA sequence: TGTGCCAGCTCACCATCGGGACAGGGGGTAACCATATATTTT. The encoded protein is CASSPSGQGVTIYF. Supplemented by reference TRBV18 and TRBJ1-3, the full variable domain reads NAGVMQNPRHLVRRRGQEARLRCSPMKGHSHVYWYRQLPEEGLKFMVYLQKENIIDESGMPKERFSAEFPKEGPSILRIQQVVRGDSAAYFCASSPSGQGVTIYFGEGSWLTVV.

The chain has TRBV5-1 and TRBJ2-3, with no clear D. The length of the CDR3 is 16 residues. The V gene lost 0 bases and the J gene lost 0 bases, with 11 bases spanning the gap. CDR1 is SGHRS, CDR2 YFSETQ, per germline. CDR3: CASSLATQTSTDTQYF. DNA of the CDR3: TGCGCCAGCAGCTTGGCGACTCAAACTAGCACAGATACGCAGTATTTT.

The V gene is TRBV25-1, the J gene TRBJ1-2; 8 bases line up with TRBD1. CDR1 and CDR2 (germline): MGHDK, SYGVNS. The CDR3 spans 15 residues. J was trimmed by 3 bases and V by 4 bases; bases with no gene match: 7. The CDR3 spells CASSGSHRGDYGYTF. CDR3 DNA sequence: TGTGCCAGCAGTGGATCTCACAGGGGGGACTATGGCTACACCTTC.

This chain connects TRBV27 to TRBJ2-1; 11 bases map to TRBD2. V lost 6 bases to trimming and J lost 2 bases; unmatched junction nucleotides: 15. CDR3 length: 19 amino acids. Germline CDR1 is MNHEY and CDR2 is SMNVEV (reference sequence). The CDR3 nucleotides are TGTGCCAGCAGCCAAAGACGTCATAGCGGGAGGGTGACCTACAATGAGCAGTTCTTC. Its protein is CASSQRRHSGRVTYNEQFF.

The CDR3: CASDRGIFATNEKLFF. In DNA form, the CDR3 reads TGTGCCTCCGACAGGGGAATATTCGCAACTAATGAAAAACTGTTTTTT. The chain couples TRBV30 to TRBJ1-4; 8 bases agree with TRBD1. The germline V gene has CDR1 GTSNPN and CDR2 SVGIG (reference sequence). This CDR3 is 16 amino acids long. J gave up 0 bases and V 7 bases, and 10 bases lay outside the gene matches.

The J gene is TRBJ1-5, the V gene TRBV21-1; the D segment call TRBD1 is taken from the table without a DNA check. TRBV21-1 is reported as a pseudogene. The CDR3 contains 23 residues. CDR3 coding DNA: TGTGCCAGCAGCAAAGAGGGTGGGACAGGCAATCCTCAATTCGGGTATAGCAATCAGCCCCAGCATTTT. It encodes CASSKEGGTGNPQFGYSNQPQHF.

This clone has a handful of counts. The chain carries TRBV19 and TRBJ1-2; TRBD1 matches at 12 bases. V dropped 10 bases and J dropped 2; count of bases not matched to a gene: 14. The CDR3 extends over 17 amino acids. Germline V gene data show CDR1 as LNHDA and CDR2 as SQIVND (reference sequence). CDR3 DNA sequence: TGTGCCACCAGACGATCGGGACAGGGGGCTGAGAACTATGGCTACACCTTC. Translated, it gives CATRRSGQGAENYGYTF. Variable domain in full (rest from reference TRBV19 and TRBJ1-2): DGGITQSPKYLFRKEGQNVTLSCEQNLNHDAMYWYRQDPGQGLRLIYYSQIVNDFQKGDIAEGYSVSREKKESFPLTVTSAQKNPTAFYLCATRRSGQGAENYGYTFGSGTRLTVV.

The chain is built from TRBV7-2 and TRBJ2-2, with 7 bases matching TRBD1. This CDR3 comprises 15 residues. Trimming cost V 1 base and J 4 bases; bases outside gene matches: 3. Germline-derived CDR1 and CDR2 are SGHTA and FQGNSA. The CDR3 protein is CASSLVGQITGELFF. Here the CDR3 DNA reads TGTGCCAGCAGCTTAGTGGGACAGATCACCGGGGAGCTGTTTTTT.

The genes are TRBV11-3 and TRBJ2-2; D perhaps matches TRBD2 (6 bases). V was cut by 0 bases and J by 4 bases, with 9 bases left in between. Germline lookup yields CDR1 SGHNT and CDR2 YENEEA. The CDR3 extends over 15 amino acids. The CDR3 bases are TGTGCCAGCAGCTTAGAGGGGACTTCCACCGGGGAGCTGTTTTTT. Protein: CASSLEGTSTGELFF.

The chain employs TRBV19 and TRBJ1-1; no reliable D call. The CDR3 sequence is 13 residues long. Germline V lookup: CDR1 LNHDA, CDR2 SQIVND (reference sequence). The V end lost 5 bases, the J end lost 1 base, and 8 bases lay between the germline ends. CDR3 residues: CASSPTQNTEAFF. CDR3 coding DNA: TGTGCCAGTAGTCCGACACAGAACACTGAAGCTTTCTTT.

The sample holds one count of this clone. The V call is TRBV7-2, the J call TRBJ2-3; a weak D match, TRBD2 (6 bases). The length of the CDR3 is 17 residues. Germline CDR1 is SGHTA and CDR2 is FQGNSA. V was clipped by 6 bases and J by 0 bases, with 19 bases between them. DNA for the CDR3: TGTGCCAGCAGTTTTGTAGTAGGAGGGACTAGCACAGATACGCAGTATTTT. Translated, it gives CASSFVVGGTSTDTQYF.

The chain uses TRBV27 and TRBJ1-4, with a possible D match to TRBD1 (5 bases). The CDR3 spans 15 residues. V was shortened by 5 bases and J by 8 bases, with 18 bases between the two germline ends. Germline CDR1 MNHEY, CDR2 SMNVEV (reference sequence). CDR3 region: CASSAGALAGEKLFF. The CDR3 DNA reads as TGTGCCAGCAGTGCCGGGGCCTTAGCGGGCGAAAAACTGTTTTTT.

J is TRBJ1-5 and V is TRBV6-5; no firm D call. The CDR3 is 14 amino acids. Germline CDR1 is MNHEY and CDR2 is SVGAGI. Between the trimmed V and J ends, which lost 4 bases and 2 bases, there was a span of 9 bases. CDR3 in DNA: TGTGCCAGCAGTTGGGCTGGCGGCAATCAGCCCCAGCATTTT. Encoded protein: CASSWAGGNQPQHF.

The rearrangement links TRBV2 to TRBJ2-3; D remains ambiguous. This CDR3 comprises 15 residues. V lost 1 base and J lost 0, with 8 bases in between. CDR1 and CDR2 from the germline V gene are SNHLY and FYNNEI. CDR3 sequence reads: CASSEVRISTDTQYF. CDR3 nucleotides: TGTGCCAGCAGTGAAGTGCGTATTAGCACAGATACGCAGTATTTT.

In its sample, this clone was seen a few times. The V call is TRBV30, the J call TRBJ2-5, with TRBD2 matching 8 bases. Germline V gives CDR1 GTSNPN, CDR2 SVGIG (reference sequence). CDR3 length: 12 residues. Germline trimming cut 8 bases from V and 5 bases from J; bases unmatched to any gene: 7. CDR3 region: CARGGQVETQYF. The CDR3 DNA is TGTGCCCGGGGGGGGCAAGTGGAGACCCAGTACTTC.

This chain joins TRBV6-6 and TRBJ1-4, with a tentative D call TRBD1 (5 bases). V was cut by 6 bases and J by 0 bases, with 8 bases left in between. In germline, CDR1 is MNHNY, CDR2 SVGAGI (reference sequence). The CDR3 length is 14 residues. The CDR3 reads CASRGGATNEKLFF. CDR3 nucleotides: TGTGCCAGCAGGGGAGGGGCAACTAATGAAAAACTGTTTTTT.

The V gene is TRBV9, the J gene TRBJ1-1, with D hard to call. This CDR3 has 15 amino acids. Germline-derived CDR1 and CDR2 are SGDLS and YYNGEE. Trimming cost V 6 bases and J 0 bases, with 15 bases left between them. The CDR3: CASTPAFGVNTEAFF. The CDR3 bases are TGTGCCAGCACCCCCGCTTTTGGAGTGAACACTGAAGCTTTCTTT. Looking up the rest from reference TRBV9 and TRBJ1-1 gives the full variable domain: DSGVTQTPKHLITATGQRVTLRCSPRSGDLSVYWYQQSLDQGLQFLIQYYNGEERAKGNILERFSAQQFPDLHSELNLSSLELGDSALYFCASTPAFGVNTEAFFGQGTRLTVV.